These 30 T cell receptor beta chains were all obtained from the same sample, sequenced in a study of blood T cell repertoires in COVID-19. TCRdb keeps only in-frame clones here, not all; method: immunoSEQ multiplex PCR. This sample has 250,000 or so clones, with roughly four fifths found just once. Sequenced input: PBMCs or T cells enriched from blood (not recorded which). These receptors came from a man between 50 and 59 years old who had recovered from COVID-19.

This rearrangement joins TRBV10-3 to TRBJ2-5; D ambiguous. V was shortened by 2 bases and J by 1 base, with 2 bases between the two germline ends. Germline CDR1 ENHRY, CDR2 SYGVKD. This CDR3 has 12 residues. CDR3 protein: CAISELQETQYF. The DNA of the CDR3 is TGTGCCATCAGTGAGCTCCAAGAGACCCAGTACTTC.

This clone was found a few times. This chain joins TRBV5-1 and TRBJ1-3; D is possibly TRBD1 (5 bases). The germline V gene has CDR1 SGHRS and CDR2 YFSETQ. The CDR3 sequence is 16 residues long. Trimming shortened V by 0 bases and J by 6 bases, and 16 bases separated the two germline ends. CDR3 sequence reads: CASSLDTSTATNTIYF. CDR3 sequence (DNA): TGCGCCAGCAGCTTGGACACGTCGACAGCCACAAACACCATATATTTT.

This chain uses TRBV27 with TRBJ1-5, with D possibly TRBD1 on 6 matching bases. V was cut by 2 bases and J by 1 base, with 21 bases left in between. The CDR3 has 19 amino acids. The V gene's germline CDR1 is MNHEY and CDR2 SMNVEV (reference sequence). The CDR3 region has the DNA TGTGCCAGCAGTTTAGGGTTCGGCAGGGGCGTTGGGAGCAATCAGCCCCAGCATTTT. It encodes CASSLGFGRGVGSNQPQHF.

The rearrangement joins TRBV4-3 to TRBJ2-1, with 9 bases matching TRBD2. Losses at the gene ends were 4 bases for V and 7 bases for J; bases not matched to a gene: 8. The germline V gene has CDR1 LGHNA and CDR2 YSLEER. The CDR3 is 15 amino acids. The CDR3 loop reads CASSLPSGKGNEQFF. Written as DNA, the CDR3 is TGCGCCAGCAGCCTCCCTAGCGGGAAGGGGAATGAGCAGTTCTTC.

J is TRBJ1-1 and V is TRBV7-3; D unresolved. V lost 5 bases to trimming and J lost 2 bases, with 9 bases between them. Looked up from germline, CDR1 is SGHTA and CDR2 is FQGTGA. The CDR3 totals 13 residues. The DNA of the CDR3 is TGTGCCAGCAGCGAAACAGTTAACACTGAAGCTTTCTTT. Translated, it gives CASSETVNTEAFF.

The gene calls are TRBV20-1 and TRBJ1-4; D unclear. This CDR3 spans 13 amino acids. The germline V and J ends were trimmed by 3 bases and 8 bases, with 13 bases remaining between them. From germline, CDR1 is DFQATT and CDR2 SNEGSKA (reference sequence). The CDR3 DNA is TGCAGTGCTAGTCAATCAGGTGCCGAAAAACTGTTTTTT. Protein sequence: CSASQSGAEKLFF.

This clone was recorded once. The gene calls are TRBV12-5 and TRBJ2-1, with 12 positions matching TRBD2. Per germline, CDR1 LGHNT and CDR2 FRNRAP. There are 17 residues in the CDR3. The trim removed 4 bases at V and 5 bases at J, leaving 9 bases unmatched. CDR3 region: CASGSHWTSGIDNEQFF. In DNA form, the CDR3 reads TGTGCTAGTGGTTCCCACTGGACTAGCGGGATTGACAATGAGCAGTTCTTC.

This chain links TRBV28 with TRBJ2-5; the D gene is possibly TRBD1 (6 bases). V was trimmed by 7 bases and J by 1 base, leaving 22 bases between them. This CDR3 is 17 amino acids long. Per germline, CDR1 MDHEN and CDR2 SYDVKM. As DNA, the CDR3 is TGTGCCAGCAACGCCCGCGGACAGAGAGCCCTCCAAGAGACCCAGTACTTC. Translated: CASNARGQRALQETQYF.

J is TRBJ1-6 and V is TRBV2, with no clear D. CDR3 length equals 14 residues. The germline CDR1 and CDR2 sequences are SNHLY and FYNNEI. Trimming cost V 3 bases and J 16 bases, with 19 bases left between them. The CDR3 loop is CASSETGSGEVLHF. CDR3 coding DNA: TGTGCCAGCAGTGAGACGGGGAGTGGGGAAGTACTCCACTTT.

The V call is TRBV10-3, the J call TRBJ2-5; 9 bases are shared with TRBD1. CDR3 length: 12 amino acids. V shed 10 bases and J 5 bases; nucleotides not matched to a gene: 5. Germline values: CDR1 ENHRY, CDR2 SYGVKD. CDR3 residues: CATGTGRETQYF. The CDR3 DNA reads TGTGCCACCGGGACAGGGCGGGAGACCCAGTACTTC.

The chain links TRBV5-1 to TRBJ2-5; 10 bases line up with TRBD1. The CDR3 sequence is 17 residues long. Germline V CDR1 and CDR2: SGHRS, YFSETQ. After removal of 4 bases from V and 3 bases from J, the junction contained 12 bases not matched to a gene. The CDR3, as DNA: TGCGCCAGCAGCCGTCAACCCACGACAGGGGGCAAAGAGACCCAGTACTTC. Translating gives CASSRQPTTGGKETQYF.

Regarding this clone: The junction differs from germline at one of its ends, possibly a read error. This rearrangement joins TRBV27 to TRBJ2-7, with 10 bases fitting TRBD2. CDR1 and CDR2 from the germline V gene are MNHEY and SMNVEV (reference sequence). There are 18 residues in the CDR3. Here the CDR3 DNA reads TGTGCCAGTAGTTGCGAGCGGGAGGGCTTGTATATACATGACGAGCAGTACTTC. Translation: CASSCEREGLYIHDEQYF.

Remarks on this clone: The same CDR3 also results from other DNA sequences found in this sample. This chain connects TRBV27 to TRBJ1-4, with a weak D call TRBD1 (5 bases). V lost 3 bases and J 0 bases, leaving 8 bases between the germline ends. CDR3 size: 15 residues. Per germline, CDR1 MNHEY and CDR2 SMNVEV (reference sequence). The CDR3 DNA sequence: TGTGCCAGCAGTTTTGGAGGGGCAACTAATGAAAAACTGTTTTTT. Its translation is CASSFGGATNEKLFF.

The V gene is TRBV27, the J gene TRBJ1-4; D is unclear. The germline V gene has CDR1 MNHEY and CDR2 SMNVEV (reference sequence). V gave up 6 bases and J gave up 5 bases, with 7 bases separating them. The CDR3 has 12 residues. CDR3 amino acids: CASSRRNEKLFF. The CDR3 DNA sequence: TGTGCCAGCAGCCGGAGGAATGAAAAACTGTTTTTT.

J is TRBJ1-2 and V is TRBV19; weak D call: TRBD1 (6 bases). Germline V CDR1 and CDR2: LNHDA, SQIVND (reference sequence). The ends were cut back, 3 bases at V and 7 bases at J, with 18 bases in the middle. CDR3 length: 15 amino acids. CDR3 sequence reads: CASSILQGGAVGYTF. The CDR3 region has the DNA TGTGCCAGTAGTATTTTACAGGGTGGGGCTGTTGGCTACACCTTC.

The genes are TRBV12-3 or TRBV12-4 and TRBJ2-5, with D perhaps matching TRBD1 (5 bases). The CDR3 spans 12 residues. Between the trimmed V and J ends, which lost 2 bases and 6 bases, there was a span of 7 bases. The CDR3 sequence is CASSLSGQTQYF. DNA of the CDR3: TGTGCCAGCAGTTTATCAGGGCAGACCCAGTACTTC.

The chain recombines TRBV15 with TRBJ1-4, with TRBD1 matching over 7 bases. The germline CDR1 and CDR2 sequences are LNHNV and YYDKDF (reference sequence). This CDR3 has 16 amino acids. The J segment lost 4 bases and the V segment lost 0 bases, leaving 5 bases of the junction unmatched. In nucleotides, the CDR3 is TGTGCCACCAGCAGAGAGCCCGGGACAGTTAATGAAAAACTGTTTTTT. Residues: CATSREPGTVNEKLFF.

The chain is built from TRBV5-1 and TRBJ1-1, with D possibly TRBD1 on 5 matching bases. The V gene lost 6 bases and the J gene lost 4 bases, with 16 bases spanning the gap. This CDR3 has 14 amino acids. CDR1 and CDR2 from the germline V gene are SGHRS and YFSETQ. The CDR3 nucleotides read TGCGCCAGCAACACAATGGGGGGAGGCACTGAAGCTTTCTTT. It translates to CASNTMGGGTEAFF.

This clone was observed a single time. The chain uses TRBV7-9 and TRBJ2-5, with a weak D call TRBD1 (5 bases). Trimming took off 5 bases at V and 5 bases at J, with 18 bases between the two ends. In germline, CDR1 is SEHNR, CDR2 FQNEAQ (reference sequence). This CDR3 comprises 15 residues. CDR3 sequence: CASSLETDPLETQYF. Here the CDR3 DNA reads TGTGCCAGCAGCCTAGAGACAGATCCTCTTGAGACCCAGTACTTC.

The rearrangement joins TRBV7-9 to TRBJ2-1, with D tentatively TRBD2 (6 bases). The CDR3 is 14 amino acids. Germline assignment: CDR1 SEHNR and CDR2 FQNEAQ (reference sequence). V was cut by 5 bases and J by 5 bases, with 13 bases left in between. The DNA of the CDR3 is TGTGCCAGCAGCACAGGAGGGCCCCACAATGAGCAGTTCTTC. It specifies CASSTGGPHNEQFF. Combining the CDR3 with reference TRBV7-9 and TRBJ2-1 gives the whole variable domain DTGVSQNPRHKITKRGQNVTFRCDPISEHNRLYWYRQTLGQGPEFLTYFQNEAQLEKSRLLSDRFSAERPKGSFSTLEIQRTEQGDSAMYLCASSTGGPHNEQFFGPGTRLTVL.

The genes are TRBV4-1 and TRBJ1-1, with 8 nucleotides matching TRBD1. The V and J ends lost 4 bases and 1 base, in that order; junction bases with no gene match: 8. Germline V gives CDR1 MGHRA, CDR2 YSYEKL. The CDR3 spans 16 residues. CDR3 sequence reads: CASSLRDRGRNTEAFF. In DNA, the CDR3 is TGCGCCAGCAGCCTCCGTGACAGGGGAAGGAACACTGAAGCTTTCTTT.

A single count supports this clone. The genes are TRBV12-5 and TRBJ1-4; perhaps TRBD1 as D (5 bases). The V end was cut by 1 base, the J end by 11 bases, with 8 bases between. The CDR3 is 12 residues long. Germline V gene lookup returns CDR1 LGHNT and CDR2 FRNRAP. DNA of the CDR3: TGTGCTAGTGGTTTGGGTGCAGGGAAACTGTTTTTT. It encodes CASGLGAGKLFF.

This clone was counted between two and nine times. The chain uses TRBV21-1 and TRBJ1-4; TRBD1, the table's D call, lacks a check against the DNA. TRBV21-1 is a recognized pseudogene. The CDR3 is 14 residues long. The DNA of the CDR3 is TGTGCCAGCAGCAAATTTCCCAGGGATGAAAAACTGTTTTTT. Residues: CASSKFPRDEKLFF.

The chain carries TRBV14 and TRBJ2-5, with D maybe TRBD2 (6 bases). The CDR3 contains 16 residues. V dropped 4 bases and J dropped 5 bases, with 20 bases sitting between them. Germline V gene data show CDR1 as SGHDN and CDR2 as FVKESK. The CDR3 bases are TGTGCCAGCAGCCGGAATCAAGGACTCGGAGGGGAGACCCAGTACTTC. It is translated as CASSRNQGLGGETQYF.

This clone was seen more than once but under ten times. This rearrangement joins TRBV2 to TRBJ1-6, with a possible D match to TRBD1 (6 bases). This CDR3 region has 14 residues. Between the trimmed V and J ends, which lost 10 bases and 5 bases, there was a span of 15 bases. CDR1 and CDR2 from the germline V gene are SNHLY and FYNNEI. The CDR3 reads CATSRRQDNSPLHF. CDR3 sequence (DNA): TGTGCCACTTCCCGGAGACAGGATAATTCACCCCTCCACTTT. Looking up the rest from reference TRBV2 and TRBJ1-6 gives the full variable domain: EPEVTQTPSHQVTQMGQEVILRCVPISNHLYFYWYRQILGQKVEFLVSFYNNEISEKSEIFDDQFSVERPDGSNFTLKIRSTKLEDSAMYFCATSRRQDNSPLHFGNGTRLTVT.

This clone was recorded a few times. The chain is built from TRBV5-1 and TRBJ2-2, with 7 bases lining up with TRBD1. V shed 0 bases, J shed 5 bases, and the junction held 10 bases outside the gene matches. The CDR3 spans 17 residues. Per germline, CDR1 SGHRS and CDR2 YFSETQ. The CDR3 DNA reads as TGCGCCAGCAGCTTGGTCCCGACAGGGCGGTTAACCGGGGAGCTGTTTTTT. This codes for CASSLVPTGRLTGELFF.

The chain has TRBV27 and TRBJ2-2; D not certain. The CDR3 has 15 residues. Germline values: CDR1 MNHEY, CDR2 SMNVEV (reference sequence). With 3 bases removed from V and 0 bases from J, the gap between germline ends came to 8 bases. CDR3 sequence (DNA): TGTGCCAGCAGTTTCCTGACAACGAACACCGGGGAGCTGTTTTTT. Amino acids: CASSFLTTNTGELFF.

The V and J genes are TRBV6-2 or TRBV6-3 and TRBJ2-7, with D possibly TRBD1 on 5 matching bases. V shed 6 bases and J shed 3 bases, with 18 bases lying between them. Per germline, CDR1 MNHEY and CDR2 SVGEGT. This CDR3 spans 15 amino acids. The CDR3 DNA reads as TGTGCCAGCAGCTCTCCGGAACAGGCAGTCTACGAGCAGTACTTC. Encoded protein: CASSSPEQAVYEQYF.

V and J are TRBV28 and TRBJ1-3, with 8 bases matching TRBD1. In germline, CDR1 is MDHEN, CDR2 SYDVKM. V lost 7 bases, J lost 2 bases, and 7 bases stayed unmatched. This CDR3 is built from 15 residues. This CDR3 reads CASTVRTGTGNTIYF. CDR3 bases: TGTGCCAGCACCGTAAGGACAGGGACTGGAAACACCATATATTTT.

The gene calls are TRBV5-4 and TRBJ2-1; the match to TRBD1 covers 7 bases. CDR3 size: 14 residues. Germline V lookup: CDR1 SGHNT, CDR2 YYREEE (reference sequence). With 2 bases clipped from V and 9 bases from J, the junction kept 8 bases outside the gene matches. The CDR3 bases are TGTGCCAGCAGCTTTCAATTAACAGGGGCTGAGCAGTTCTTC. This encodes CASSFQLTGAEQFF.